This TCR beta chain was captured in a study of T cells after posttransplantation cyclophosphamide. Overall study findings and caveats: Later blood repertoires were often dominated by clones from the donor CD8+ memory compartment. Tissue-infiltrating T cells from skin or gut overlapped little with blood T cells.

This CDR3 is 16 amino acids long. Sequencing used immunoSEQ multiplex PCR; TCRdb keeps in-frame clones, though not all of them. The sample holds tens of thousands of clones, and no clone turns up only once. This clone showed up many times. What it recognizes is unknown. Sequenced sample: PBMCs. The TCR originated in a man in his fifties in good health, CMV-negative, and a related stem cell transplant donor. The chain links TRBV21-1 to TRBJ2-3; the DNA was not used to check the table's D call, TRBD1. TRBV21-1 is assigned pseudogene status. The CDR3 DNA is TGTGCCAGCAGCAAGCCTCAGGGGGATAGCGCAGATACGCAGTATTTT. This translates into CASSKPQGDSADTQYF.